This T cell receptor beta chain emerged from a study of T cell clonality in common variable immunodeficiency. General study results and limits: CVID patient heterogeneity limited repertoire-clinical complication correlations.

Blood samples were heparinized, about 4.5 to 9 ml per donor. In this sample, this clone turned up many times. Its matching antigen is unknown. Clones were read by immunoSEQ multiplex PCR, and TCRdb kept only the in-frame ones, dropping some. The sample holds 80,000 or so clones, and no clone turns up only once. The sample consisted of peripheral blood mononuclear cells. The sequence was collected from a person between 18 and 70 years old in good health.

CDR3 DNA, as far as it was read: TGTGCTAGTGGTTTGGGACAGGGGGCCGACGGGGAG. Protein: CASGLGQGADGE. The full CDR3 sequence reads CASGLGQGADGELFF. V is TRBV12-5 and J is TRBJ2-2, with 10 nucleotides matching TRBD1. The read ends 3 residues before the CDR3 terminus; that terminus is restored from the germline J gene. CDR3 length equals 15 residues. Losses at the gene ends were 1 base for V and 7 bases for J; bases not matched to a gene: 3. Germline V CDR1 and CDR2: LGHNT, FRNRAP.